The 12 T cell receptor beta chains in this list originate from one sample, sequenced in a study of response to subunit inactivated influenza vaccine. TCRdb processed the RT-PCR reads anew with MiXCR; each CDR3 protein has one entry. The table records fewer than 350,000 distinct CDR3 sequences, 20% to 25% of them present only once. The sequences come from PBMCs from blood, collected around 22 months after vaccination. These receptors were obtained from a man between 50 and 69 years old who received an inactivated influenza vaccine.

The chain couples TRBV28 to TRBJ2-1; D ambiguous. CDR3 length equals 12 residues. Trimming pared 6 bases from V and 10 bases from J, leaving 13 bases between. The V gene's germline CDR1 is MDHEN and CDR2 SYDVKM. The DNA for the CDR3 is TGTGCCAGCAGACGCCTTTCTGCAGAGCAGTTCTTC. It codes for CASRRLSAEQFF.

This sequence joins TRBV12-3 or TRBV12-4 and TRBJ2-7; the D gene is possibly TRBD2 (5 bases). Trimming stripped 5 bases from V and 6 bases from J, with 11 bases between. The CDR3 covers 12 residues. The CDR3 region has the DNA TGTGCCAGCAGTCCGGACTTGGGCGAGCAGTACTTC. Translation gives CASSPDLGEQYF.

This clonotype was counted a few times. V gene TRBV28 combines with J gene TRBJ2-3; 8 bases fit TRBD1. This CDR3 has 15 residues. V shed 11 bases and J 2 bases; nucleotides not matched to a gene: 12. CDR1 is MDHEN, CDR2 SYDVKM, per germline. The CDR3, as DNA: TGTGCCGGATCGAGGACAGGGTACTCCACAGATACGCAGTATTTT. It yields the protein CAGSRTGYSTDTQYF. Based on the CDR3 plus reference TRBV28 and TRBJ2-3, the full variable domain is DVKVTQSSRYLVKRTGEKVFLECVQDMDHENMFWYRQDPGLGLRLIYFSYDVKMKEKGDIPEGYSVSREKKERFSLILESASTNQTSMYLCAGSRTGYSTDTQYFGPGTRLTVL.

The CDR3 region is CASREFANTGELFF. Here the CDR3 DNA reads TGTGCCAGCAGGGAGTTCGCGAACACCGGGGAGCTGTTTTTT. V and J are TRBV27 and TRBJ2-2, with D unclear. Trimming took 6 bases from V and 0 from J, leaving 8 bases between them. This CDR3 spans 14 amino acids. CDR1 and CDR2 (germline): MNHEY, SMNVEV (reference sequence).

This clonotype occurred many times. This chain joins TRBV20-1 and TRBJ1-5; D is perhaps TRBD1 (6 bases). This CDR3 spans 14 amino acids. Germline V gene sequence: CDR1 DFQATT, CDR2 SNEGSKA (reference sequence). V was trimmed by 2 bases and J by 11 bases, leaving 19 bases between them. The CDR3 reads CSARPLGGRGAQHF. DNA for the CDR3: TGCAGTGCTAGACCACTAGGGGGGCGTGGGGCCCAGCATTTT.

The rearrangement uses TRBV6-5 and TRBJ1-2, with D hard to call. The CDR3 is made up of 18 amino acids. Germline V CDR1 and CDR2: MNHEY, SVGAGI. V shed 0 bases and J shed 7 bases, with 24 bases lying between them. CDR3 DNA sequence: TGTGCCAGCAGTTACTCGCTTCGGCGGGCGGCGAGCGTCGGTGGCTACACCTTC. This codes for CASSYSLRRAASVGGYTF.

The chain is built from TRBV27 and TRBJ2-1, with TRBD2 matching 7 bases. The CDR3 sequence is 13 residues long. Germline trimming cut 6 bases from V and 9 bases from J; bases unmatched to any gene: 8. CDR1 and CDR2 (germline): MNHEY, SMNVEV (reference sequence). The CDR3: CASSWGGESEQFF. The CDR3 DNA sequence: TGTGCCAGCAGCTGGGGAGGGGAAAGTGAGCAGTTCTTC.

This clonotype was observed a few times. This rearrangement joins TRBV23-1 to TRBJ1-5, with D perhaps matching TRBD1 (6 bases). TRBV23-1 belongs to the ORF category, with a function that is uncertain. This CDR3 has 16 amino acids. V dropped 3 bases and J dropped 4 bases, with 16 bases sitting between them. CDR3 nucleotide sequence: TGCGCCAGCAGTCATCCTGGGACACCGGAGAATCAGCCCCAGCATTTT. This sequence encodes CASSHPGTPENQPQHF.

The chain carries TRBV4-1 and TRBJ2-5; D is unresolved. V was trimmed by 0 bases and J by 5 bases, leaving 10 bases between them. The CDR3 consists of 14 residues. Germline values: CDR1 MGHRA, CDR2 YSYEKL. Written as DNA, the CDR3 is TGCGCCAGCAGCCAAGATCAGTTCGAGGAGACCCAGTACTTC. Protein sequence: CASSQDQFEETQYF.

The chain employs TRBV9 and TRBJ2-6; D is undetermined. V lost 0 bases to trimming and J lost 2 bases, with 3 bases between them. This CDR3 is 14 amino acids long. Germline CDR1 is SGDLS and CDR2 is YYNGEE. The CDR3 DNA reads as TGTGCCAGCAGCGTAGGTGCTGGGGCCAACGTCCTGACTTTC. This translates into CASSVGAGANVLTF.

The J gene is TRBJ2-2, the V gene TRBV28; a weak D match, TRBD1 (5 bases). CDR1 and CDR2 (germline): MDHEN, SYDVKM. The CDR3 is 16 amino acids. Trimming took off 3 bases at V and 0 bases at J, with 11 bases between the two ends. The CDR3 DNA reads as TGTGCCAGCAGTTTTTGGGGCGGAGCGAACACCGGGGAGCTGTTTTTT. Translated: CASSFWGGANTGELFF.

Only a few counts were recorded for this clonotype. The CDR3 loop is CASTPGGFPYEQYF. The CDR3 DNA reads as TGTGCCAGTACCCCAGGCGGGTTTCCCTACGAGCAGTACTTC. The chain couples TRBV19 to TRBJ2-7; a possible D gene is TRBD2 (5 bases). Germline values: CDR1 LNHDA, CDR2 SQIVND (reference sequence). The CDR3 has 14 amino acids. V dropped 7 bases and J dropped 2 bases, with 15 bases sitting between them.